This T cell receptor (beta chain) was observed in a study of cytomegalovirus exposure and HLA in healthy donors. The V end was cut by 5 bases, the J end by 3 bases, with 17 bases between. CDR1 is LNHDA, CDR2 SQIVND, per germline (reference sequence). This CDR3 contains 15 residues. Use of 60 Vbeta and 13 Jbeta primers characterized the PCR. The repertoire was sequenced with immunoSEQ multiplex PCR; TCRdb's copy has only in-frame clones and lacks some. Found here are just over 95,000 clones, around 80% of them singletons; the top ten hold 7.5% to 9.5%. V usage is TRBV19 and J usage is TRBJ2-7, with D possibly being TRBD1 (5 bases). The source material was PBMCs. This sequence was found in a human donor in good health. CDR3 sequence: CASSLSQGLGYEQYF. The CDR3 DNA reads as TGTGCCAGTAGTTTAAGCCAGGGATTGGGCTACGAGCAGTACTTC.